Shown below are 16 T cell receptor beta chains from a single sample sequenced in a study of Graves' ophthalmopathy and Graves' hyperthyroidism. Amplification of the TCR beta CDR3 regions used RNA transcripts (as template). The first round was an RT-PCR with HTBI primers, and the second round was a multiplex PCR. TCRdb used MiXCR to reprocess the multiplex PCR reads, holding one entry per CDR3 protein. The sample shows approximately 540,000 distinct CDR3 sequences, less than 45% of them seen only once. Sample: peripheral blood or thyroid tissue (not recorded which). The receptor source for this set is an adult man with Graves' hyperthyroidism.

This clonotype was seen repeatedly, ten times or more. The junction differs from germline at one of its ends, possibly a read error. The V call is TRBV24-1, the J call TRBJ2-2; no definite D call. Germline CDR1 is KGHDR and CDR2 is SFDVKD. The CDR3 sequence is 13 residues long. The CDR3 sequence: CATRESLAGELFF. CDR3 DNA sequence: TGTGCCACCCGTGAGTCCTTGGCCGGGGAGCTGTTTTTT.

This clonotype has only one observation. The rearrangement links TRBV9 to TRBJ2-6; no clear D gene. Germline V gene sequence: CDR1 SGDLS, CDR2 YYNGEE. The length of the CDR3 is 14 residues. Trimming left V 0 bases short and J 6 bases short, with 7 bases between. CDR3: CASSVDALANVLTF. In DNA form, the CDR3 reads TGTGCCAGCAGCGTAGATGCGTTGGCCAACGTCCTGACTTTC.

The table lists this clonotype with many counts. The V call is TRBV29-1, the J call TRBJ1-1; maybe TRBD1 (5 bases). Deletions cut 8 bases from V and 2 bases from J, with 12 bases between. The CDR3 consists of 12 residues. Germline V gene data show CDR1 as SQVTM and CDR2 as ANQGSEA. The CDR3 bases are TGCAGCTTACTGACAGACAACACTGAAGCTTTCTTT. Its protein product is CSLLTDNTEAFF. Using reference TRBV29-1 and TRBJ1-1 for the parts outside the CDR3, the full variable domain is SAVISQKPSRDICQRGTSLTIQCQVDSQVTMMFWYRQQPGQSLTLIATANQGSEATYESGFVIDKFPISRPNLTFSTLTVSNMSPEDSSIYLCSLLTDNTEAFFGQGTRLTVV.

This clonotype came up a few times. The CDR3 coding sequence is TGTGCCAGTAGTATAGGGACAGGGGATTCTAGGAACACTGAAGCTTTCTTT. The encoded protein is CASSIGTGDSRNTEAFF. The rearrangement uses TRBV19 and TRBJ1-1, with TRBD1 identical over 9 bases. V lost 1 base, J lost 1 base, and 7 bases stayed unmatched. This CDR3 comprises 17 residues. The V gene's germline CDR1 is LNHDA and CDR2 SQIVND (reference sequence).

The V call is TRBV7-6, the J call TRBJ2-7, with D perhaps matching TRBD1 (6 bases). Trimming removed 5 bases from V and 0 bases from J, with 14 bases in between. Per the germline V gene, CDR1 is SGHVS and CDR2 is FNYEAQ. This CDR3 has 15 amino acids. CDR3 sequence: CASSKQGRSSYEQYF. In DNA, the CDR3 is TGTGCCAGCAGCAAACAGGGACGCAGCTCCTACGAGCAGTACTTC.

In its sample, this clonotype was seen many times. The rearrangement uses TRBV6-5 and TRBJ1-3, with no clear D. This CDR3 contains 13 residues. The ends were cut back, 2 bases at V and 2 bases at J, with 4 bases in the middle. The germline gives CDR1 MNHEY, CDR2 SVGAGI. CDR3 loop: CASSYITGNTIYF. CDR3 sequence (DNA): TGTGCCAGCAGTTACATAACTGGAAACACCATATATTTT.

This clonotype came up a few times. V usage is TRBV2 and J usage is TRBJ1-5, with TRBD1 identical over 10 bases. There are 14 residues in the CDR3. Looked up from germline, CDR1 is SNHLY and CDR2 is FYNNEI. V dropped 8 bases and J dropped 2; count of bases not matched to a gene: 3. Here the CDR3 DNA reads TGTGCCAGCCGGGACAGGGGACGCAATCAGCCCCAGCATTTT. Protein: CASRDRGRNQPQHF.

In its sample, this clonotype was seen many times. The chain links TRBV2 to TRBJ1-5; TRBD1 is a possible D gene (5 bases). There are 14 residues in the CDR3. Germline lookup yields CDR1 SNHLY and CDR2 FYNNEI. With 6 bases removed from V and 3 bases from J, the gap between germline ends came to 12 bases. The CDR3 coding sequence is TGTGCCAGCAGATCTACAGGCACCAATCAGCCCCAGCATTTT. Translating gives CASRSTGTNQPQHF.

Ten or more counts support this clonotype. The chain has TRBV20-1 and TRBJ2-2, with TRBD1 as a possible D gene (6 bases). From germline, CDR1 is DFQATT and CDR2 SNEGSKA (reference sequence). The CDR3 has 15 residues. Trimming took 3 bases from V and 1 from J, leaving 12 bases between them. In nucleotides, the CDR3 is TGCAGTGCTAGTCGTCGGACAGTGAACACCGGGGAGCTGTTTTTT. Amino acids: CSASRRTVNTGELFF.

This clonotype was counted at least ten times. Given a much more abundant clone one base away, this may be a read error. The rearrangement links TRBV6-1 to TRBJ1-5, with D tentatively TRBD1 (5 bases). This CDR3 has 12 residues. Germline CDR1 reads MNHNS; CDR2 reads SASEGT. Trimming removed 6 bases from V and 3 bases from J, with 6 bases in between. This CDR3 reads CASRTDNQPQHF. In nucleotides, the CDR3 is TGTGCCAGCAGGACAGACAATCAGCCCCAGCATTTT.

The table lists this clonotype with many counts. The rearrangement links TRBV12-3 or TRBV12-4 to TRBJ2-7, with no clear D. V gave up 5 bases and J gave up 3 bases, with 8 bases separating them. The CDR3 loop spans 12 amino acids. CDR3 sequence (DNA): TGTGCCAGCAGTGCATCAAACTACGAGCAGTACTTC. Residues: CASSASNYEQYF.

This chain links TRBV7-8 with TRBJ1-5; TRBD1 is a possible D gene (5 bases). The germline gives CDR1 SGHVS, CDR2 FQNEAQ. The CDR3 is 14 residues long. Trimming took 7 bases from V and 1 from J, leaving 11 bases between them. The CDR3 loop reads CASNRGGSNQPQHF. CDR3 nucleotides: TGTGCCAGCAACCGGGGCGGAAGCAATCAGCCCCAGCATTTT.

Points on this clonotype: Being one base from a much bigger clone, this may be a read error. This chain connects TRBV2 to TRBJ2-7; weak D call: TRBD2 (6 bases). CDR1 is SNHLY, CDR2 FYNNEI, per germline. The CDR3 is made up of 15 amino acids. Written as DNA, the CDR3 is TGTGCCTGCAGCGTAGGAGGGGCGGACTCCTACGAGCAGTACTTC. As protein: CACSVGGADSYEQYF.

This clonotype appeared a few times. The genes are TRBV20-1 and TRBJ2-1; 11 positions match TRBD2. Germline values: CDR1 DFQATT, CDR2 SNEGSKA (reference sequence). CDR3 length: 13 residues. The ends lost 1 base at V and 13 bases at J; junction bases unmatched: 6. The chain's CDR3 is CSARVLAGVGQFF. CDR3 sequence (DNA): TGCAGTGCTAGAGTACTAGCGGGAGTCGGACAGTTCTTC.

This clonotype was observed many times. This rearrangement joins TRBV7-8 to TRBJ2-7; a weak D match, TRBD2 (6 bases). V lost 1 base to trimming and J lost 2 bases, with 15 bases between them. The CDR3 length is 16 residues. The V gene's germline CDR1 is SGHVS and CDR2 FQNEAQ. The CDR3 here is CASSLVEGTATYEQYF. DNA of the CDR3: TGTGCCAGCAGCTTAGTGGAGGGGACGGCTACCTACGAGCAGTACTTC.

This clonotype was seen once. Germline and junction disagree at one end, which may indicate a read error. The V and J genes are TRBV6-5 and TRBJ1-4; D is unclear. Germline CDR1 and CDR2: MNHEY and SVGAGI. CDR3 length: 15 residues. The CDR3 here is CTSSSPELGDEKLFF. CDR3 nucleotide sequence: TGTACCAGCAGTTCACCAGAATTAGGAGATGAAAAACTGTTTTTT.